The clone carrying this T cell receptor beta chain was seen only once. This specimen belongs to a study of blood T cell repertoires in COVID-19. Produced via immunoSEQ multiplex PCR; TCRdb's table is partial and in-frame only. The sample lists fewer than 70,000 clones; roughly 86% were seen once. CDR3 size: 15 residues. V was cut by 1 base and J by 4 bases, with 14 bases left in between. Germline-derived CDR1 and CDR2 are MNHNS and SASEGT. The genes are TRBV6-1 and TRBJ2-7; D ambiguous. The receptor's source is a man aged 40-49 years with COVID-19, enrolled during active disease. The material sequenced was peripheral blood. The DNA for the CDR3 is TGTGCCAGCAGTGAAGTTAGCAAACCGGAGTACGAGCAGTACTTC. Residues: CASSEVSKPEYEQYF.